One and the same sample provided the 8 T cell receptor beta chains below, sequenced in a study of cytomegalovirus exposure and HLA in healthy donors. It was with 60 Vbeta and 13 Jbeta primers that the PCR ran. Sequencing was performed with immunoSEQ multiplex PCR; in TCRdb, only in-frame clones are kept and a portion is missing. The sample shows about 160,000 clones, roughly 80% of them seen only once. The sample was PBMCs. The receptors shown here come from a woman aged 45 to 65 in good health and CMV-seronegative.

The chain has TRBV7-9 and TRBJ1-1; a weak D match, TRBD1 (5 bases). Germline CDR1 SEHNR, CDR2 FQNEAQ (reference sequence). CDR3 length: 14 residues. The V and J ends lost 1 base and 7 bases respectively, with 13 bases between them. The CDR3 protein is CASSLDGGDIEAFF. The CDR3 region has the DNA TGTGCCAGCAGCTTAGATGGGGGGGATATTGAAGCTTTCTTT.

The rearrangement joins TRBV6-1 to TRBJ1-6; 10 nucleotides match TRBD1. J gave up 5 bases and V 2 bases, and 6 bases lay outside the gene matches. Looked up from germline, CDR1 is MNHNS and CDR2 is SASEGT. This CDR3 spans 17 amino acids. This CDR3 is CASSELGTGEDNSPLHF. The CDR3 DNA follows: TGTGCCAGCAGTGAACTAGGGACAGGGGAGGATAATTCACCCCTCCACTTT.

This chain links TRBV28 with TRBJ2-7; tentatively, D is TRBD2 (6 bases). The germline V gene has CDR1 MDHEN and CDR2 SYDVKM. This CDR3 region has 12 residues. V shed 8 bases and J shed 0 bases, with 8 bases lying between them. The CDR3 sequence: CASRGNSYEQYF. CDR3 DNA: TGTGCCAGCCGGGGGAACTCCTACGAGCAGTACTTC.

The CDR3 DNA is TGCGCCAGCAGCGCGGGTGGGTTGGATTCACCCCTCCACTTT. This encodes CASSAGGLDSPLHF. V usage is TRBV5-1 and J usage is TRBJ1-6; D is ambiguous. The length of the CDR3 is 14 residues. Germline V lookup: CDR1 SGHRS, CDR2 YFSETQ. Between the trimmed V and J ends, which lost 4 bases and 8 bases, there was a span of 13 bases.

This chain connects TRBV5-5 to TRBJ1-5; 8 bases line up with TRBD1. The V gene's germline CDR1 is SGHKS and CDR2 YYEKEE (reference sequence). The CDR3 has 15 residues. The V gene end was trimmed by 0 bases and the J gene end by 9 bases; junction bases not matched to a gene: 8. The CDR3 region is CASSLGTGIILPQHF. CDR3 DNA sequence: TGTGCCAGCAGCTTGGGGACAGGGATTATCTTGCCCCAGCATTTT. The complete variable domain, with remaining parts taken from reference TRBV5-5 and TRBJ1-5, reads DAGVTQSPTHLIKTRGQQVTLRCSPISGHKSVSWYQQVLGQGPQFIFQYYEKEERGRGNFPDRFSARQFPNYSSELNVNALLLGDSALYLCASSLGTGIILPQHFGDGTRLSIL.

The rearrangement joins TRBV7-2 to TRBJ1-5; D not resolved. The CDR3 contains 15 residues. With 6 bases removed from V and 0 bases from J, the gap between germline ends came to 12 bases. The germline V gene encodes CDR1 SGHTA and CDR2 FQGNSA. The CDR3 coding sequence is TGTGCCAGCAGGGGAGCGGGTTTTAGCAATCAGCCCCAGCATTTT. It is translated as CASRGAGFSNQPQHF.

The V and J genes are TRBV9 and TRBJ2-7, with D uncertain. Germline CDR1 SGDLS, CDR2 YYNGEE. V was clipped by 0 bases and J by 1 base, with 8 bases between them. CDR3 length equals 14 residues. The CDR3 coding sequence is TGTGCCAGCAGCGTAGCCACACAGTCCTACGAGCAGTACTTC. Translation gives CASSVATQSYEQYF.

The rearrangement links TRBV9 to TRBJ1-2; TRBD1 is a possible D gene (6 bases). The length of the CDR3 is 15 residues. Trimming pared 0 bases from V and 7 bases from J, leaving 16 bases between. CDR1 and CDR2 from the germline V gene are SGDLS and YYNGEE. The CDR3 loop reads CASSVDPTGGLGYTF. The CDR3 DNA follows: TGTGCCAGCAGCGTAGACCCTACGGGGGGCCTTGGCTACACCTTC. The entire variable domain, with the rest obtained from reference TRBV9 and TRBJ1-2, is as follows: DSGVTQTPKHLITATGQRVTLRCSPRSGDLSVYWYQQSLDQGLQFLIQYYNGEERAKGNILERFSAQQFPDLHSELNLSSLELGDSALYFCASSVDPTGGLGYTFGSGTRLTVV.